The sequence of this T cell receptor (beta chain) was determined in a study of shared T cell receptors in the human thymus. The germline V gene encodes CDR1 KGHSH and CDR2 LQKENI. CDR3 size: 14 residues. V lost 4 bases, J lost 1 base, and 4 bases stayed unmatched. Clones were read by immunoSEQ multiplex PCR, and TCRdb kept only the in-frame ones, dropping some. The sample contains fewer than 700,000 clones, 85% to 90% of which appear only once. These data also formed part of another study, on human thymus T cells. That work states: Resections were taken during corrective heart surgery, and the thymus tissue came from these. The related literature has documented a marked overlap of thymic repertoires among unrelated individuals.

The sequenced sample was thymocytes. The genes are TRBV18 and TRBJ2-7; 7 nucleotides agree with TRBD2. This sequence originates from a boy under three years old with a congenital heart defect. CDR3 DNA sequence: TGTGCCAGCTCACGGGAGGGACCATCCTACGAGCAGTACTTC. This translates into CASSREGPSYEQYF.